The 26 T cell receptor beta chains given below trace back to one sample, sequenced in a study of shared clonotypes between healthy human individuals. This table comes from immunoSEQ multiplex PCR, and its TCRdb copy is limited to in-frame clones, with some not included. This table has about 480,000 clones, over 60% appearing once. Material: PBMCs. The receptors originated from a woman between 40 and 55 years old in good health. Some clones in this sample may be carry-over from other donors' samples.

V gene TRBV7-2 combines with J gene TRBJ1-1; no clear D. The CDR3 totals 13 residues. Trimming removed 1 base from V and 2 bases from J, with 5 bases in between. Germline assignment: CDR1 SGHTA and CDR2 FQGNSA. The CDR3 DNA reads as TGTGCCAGCAGCTTAGACAGAAACACTGAAGCTTTCTTT. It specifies CASSLDRNTEAFF.

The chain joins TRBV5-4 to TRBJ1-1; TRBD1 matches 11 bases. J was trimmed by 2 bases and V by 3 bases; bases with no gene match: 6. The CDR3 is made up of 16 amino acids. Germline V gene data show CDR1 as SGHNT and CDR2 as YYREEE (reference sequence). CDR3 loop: CASSSSGTGGNTEAFF. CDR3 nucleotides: TGTGCCAGCAGCTCGTCCGGGACAGGGGGTAACACTGAAGCTTTCTTT. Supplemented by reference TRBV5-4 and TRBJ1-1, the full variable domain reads ETGVTQSPTHLIKTRGQQVTLRCSSQSGHNTVSWYQQALGQGPQFIFQYYREEENGRGNFPPRFSGLQFPNYSSELNVNALELDDSALYLCASSSSGTGGNTEAFFGQGTRLTVV.

For the CDR3, the DNA is TGTGCCAGCAGCGTTATGGGACTAGCGGGGAGCACAGATACGCAGTATTTT. It encodes CASSVMGLAGSTDTQYF. The chain has TRBV9 and TRBJ2-3; 13 bases match TRBD2. The CDR3 has 17 amino acids. After removal of 2 bases from V and 0 bases from J, the junction contained 3 bases not matched to a gene. Germline CDR1 is SGDLS and CDR2 is YYNGEE.

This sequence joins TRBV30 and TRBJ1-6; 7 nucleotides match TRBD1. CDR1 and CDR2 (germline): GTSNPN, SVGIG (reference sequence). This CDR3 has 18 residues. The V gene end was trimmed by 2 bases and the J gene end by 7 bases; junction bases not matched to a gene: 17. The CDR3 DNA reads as TGTGCCTGGAGTCTCTTTGTTTCCGGGACAGCAATAAATTCACCCCTCCACTTT. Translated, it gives CAWSLFVSGTAINSPLHF.

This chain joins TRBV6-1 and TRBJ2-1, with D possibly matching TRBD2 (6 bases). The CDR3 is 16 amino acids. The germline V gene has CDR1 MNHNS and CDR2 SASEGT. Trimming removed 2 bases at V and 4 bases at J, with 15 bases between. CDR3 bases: TGTGCCAGCAGTGAATTCCTGGCCGCGGGATACAATGAGCAGTTCTTC. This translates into CASSEFLAAGYNEQFF.

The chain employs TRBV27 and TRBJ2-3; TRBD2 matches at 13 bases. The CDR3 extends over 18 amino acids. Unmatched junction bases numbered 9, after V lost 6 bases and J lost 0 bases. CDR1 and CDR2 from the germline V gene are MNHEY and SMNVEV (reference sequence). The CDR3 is CASRLRRTSGGSTDTQYF. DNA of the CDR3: TGTGCCAGCAGACTGCGAAGGACTAGCGGGGGTAGCACAGATACGCAGTATTTT.

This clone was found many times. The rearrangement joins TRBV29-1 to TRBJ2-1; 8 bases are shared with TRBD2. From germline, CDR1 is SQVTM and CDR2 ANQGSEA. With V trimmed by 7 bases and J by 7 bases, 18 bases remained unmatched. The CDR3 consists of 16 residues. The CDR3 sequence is CSAQVVGLLAVNEQFF. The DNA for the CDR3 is TGCAGCGCTCAAGTTGTAGGGTTACTAGCGGTAAATGAGCAGTTCTTC.

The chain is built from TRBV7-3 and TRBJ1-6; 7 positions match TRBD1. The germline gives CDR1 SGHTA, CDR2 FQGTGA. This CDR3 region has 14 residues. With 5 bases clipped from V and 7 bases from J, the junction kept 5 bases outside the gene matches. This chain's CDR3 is CASSLDRENSPLHF. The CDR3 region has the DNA TGTGCCAGCAGCCTCGACAGGGAGAATTCACCCCTCCACTTT.

The DNA for the CDR3 is TGTGCCAGCAGTTGGGGCAATTCACCCCTCCACTTT. Translated: CASSWGNSPLHF. The J gene is TRBJ1-6, the V gene TRBV6-5; TRBD1 is a possible D gene (5 bases). This CDR3 has 12 residues. The V gene's germline CDR1 is MNHEY and CDR2 SVGAGI. Trimming took 4 bases from V and 7 from J, leaving 5 bases between them.

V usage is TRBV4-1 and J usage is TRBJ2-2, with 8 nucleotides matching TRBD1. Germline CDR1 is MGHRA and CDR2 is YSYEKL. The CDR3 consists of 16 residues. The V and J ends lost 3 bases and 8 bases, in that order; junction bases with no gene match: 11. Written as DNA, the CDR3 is TGCGCCAGCAGCCATTGCAGGACAGGGAGGTTGGGGGAGCTGTTTTTT. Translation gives CASSHCRTGRLGELFF.

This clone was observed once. The CDR3 coding sequence is TGCGCCAGCAGCCAAGATAAACCCCCCGGACTCGGAACAGATACGCAGTATTTT. Translating it yields CASSQDKPPGLGTDTQYF. This chain joins TRBV4-1 and TRBJ2-3; possible D gene TRBD2, 5 bases. Per germline, CDR1 MGHRA and CDR2 YSYEKL. The CDR3 runs 18 residues. V lost 0 bases, J lost 3 bases, and 19 bases lay in between.

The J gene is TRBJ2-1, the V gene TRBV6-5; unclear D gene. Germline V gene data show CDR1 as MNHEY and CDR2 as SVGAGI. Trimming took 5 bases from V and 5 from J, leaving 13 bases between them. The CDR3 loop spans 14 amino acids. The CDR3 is CASSRLSFNNEQFF. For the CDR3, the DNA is TGTGCCAGCAGTCGGCTGTCGTTTAACAATGAGCAGTTCTTC.

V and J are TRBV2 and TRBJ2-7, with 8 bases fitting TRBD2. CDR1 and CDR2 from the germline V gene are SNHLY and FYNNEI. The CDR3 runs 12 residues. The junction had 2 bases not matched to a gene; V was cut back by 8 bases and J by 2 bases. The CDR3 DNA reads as TGTGCCAGCGGGCGGGGGGCCTACGAGCAGTACTTC. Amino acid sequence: CASGRGAYEQYF. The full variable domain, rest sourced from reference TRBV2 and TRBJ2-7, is EPEVTQTPSHQVTQMGQEVILRCVPISNHLYFYWYRQILGQKVEFLVSFYNNEISEKSEIFDDQFSVERPDGSNFTLKIRSTKLEDSAMYFCASGRGAYEQYFGPGTRLTVT.

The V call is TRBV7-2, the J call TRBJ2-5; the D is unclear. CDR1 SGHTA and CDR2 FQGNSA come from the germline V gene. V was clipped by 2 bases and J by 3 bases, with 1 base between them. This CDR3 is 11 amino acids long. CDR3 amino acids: CASSLKETQYF. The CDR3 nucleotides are TGTGCCAGCAGCTTAAAAGAGACCCAGTACTTC.

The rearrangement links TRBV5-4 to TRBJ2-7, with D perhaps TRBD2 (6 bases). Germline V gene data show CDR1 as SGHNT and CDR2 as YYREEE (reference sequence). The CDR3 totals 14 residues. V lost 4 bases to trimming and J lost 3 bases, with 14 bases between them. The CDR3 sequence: CASSILADSYEQYF. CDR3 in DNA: TGTGCCAGCAGCATACTAGCAGATAGCTACGAGCAGTACTTC.

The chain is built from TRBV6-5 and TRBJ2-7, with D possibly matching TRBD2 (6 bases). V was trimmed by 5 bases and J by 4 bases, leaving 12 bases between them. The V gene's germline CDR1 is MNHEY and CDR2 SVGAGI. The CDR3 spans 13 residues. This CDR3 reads CASSILATYEQYF. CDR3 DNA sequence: TGTGCCAGCAGTATTCTAGCGACGTACGAGCAGTACTTC.

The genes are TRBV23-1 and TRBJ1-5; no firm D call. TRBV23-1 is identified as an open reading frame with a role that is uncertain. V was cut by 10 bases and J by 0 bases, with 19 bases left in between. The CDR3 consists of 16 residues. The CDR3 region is CAILDTDRYSNQPQHF. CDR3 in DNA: TGCGCCATCCTAGACACCGATCGGTATAGCAATCAGCCCCAGCATTTT.

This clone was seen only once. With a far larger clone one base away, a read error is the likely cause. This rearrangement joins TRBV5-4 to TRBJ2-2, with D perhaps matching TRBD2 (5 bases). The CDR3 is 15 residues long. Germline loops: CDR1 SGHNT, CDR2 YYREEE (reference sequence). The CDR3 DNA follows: TGTGCCAGCAGCTTTTCCAGAGCGAACACCGGGAAGCTGTTTTTT. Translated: CASSFSRANTGKLFF.

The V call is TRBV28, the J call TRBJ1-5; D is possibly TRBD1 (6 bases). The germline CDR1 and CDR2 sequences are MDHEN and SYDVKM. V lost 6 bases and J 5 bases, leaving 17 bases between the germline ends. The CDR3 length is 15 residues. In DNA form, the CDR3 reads TGTGCCAGCAGCTTGGGGGCCCTTTTGGATCAGCCCCAGCATTTT. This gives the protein CASSLGALLDQPQHF.

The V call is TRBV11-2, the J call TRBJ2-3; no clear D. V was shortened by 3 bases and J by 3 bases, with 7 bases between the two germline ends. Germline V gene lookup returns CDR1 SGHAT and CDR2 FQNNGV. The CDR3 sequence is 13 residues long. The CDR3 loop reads CASSFNPTDTQYF. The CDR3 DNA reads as TGTGCCAGCAGCTTTAATCCGACAGATACGCAGTATTTT.

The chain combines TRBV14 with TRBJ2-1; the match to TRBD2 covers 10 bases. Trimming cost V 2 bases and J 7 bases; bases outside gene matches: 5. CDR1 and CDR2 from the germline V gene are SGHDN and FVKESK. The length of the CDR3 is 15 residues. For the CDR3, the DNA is TGTGCCAGCAGCCAACTAGCGGGAGCTTTAAATGAGCAGTTCTTC. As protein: CASSQLAGALNEQFF.

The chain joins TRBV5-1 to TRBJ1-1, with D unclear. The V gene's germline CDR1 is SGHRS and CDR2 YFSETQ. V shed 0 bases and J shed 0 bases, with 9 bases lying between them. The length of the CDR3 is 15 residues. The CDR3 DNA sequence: TGCGCCAGCAGCTTGGGGGCAGGACTGAACACTGAAGCTTTCTTT. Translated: CASSLGAGLNTEAFF.

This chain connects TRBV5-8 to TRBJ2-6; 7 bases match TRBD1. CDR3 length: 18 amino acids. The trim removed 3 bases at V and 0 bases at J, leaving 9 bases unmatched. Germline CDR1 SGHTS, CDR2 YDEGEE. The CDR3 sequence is CASSSERQGYSGANVLTF. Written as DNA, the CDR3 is TGTGCCAGCAGCTCAGAACGACAGGGATACTCTGGGGCCAACGTCCTGACTTTC.

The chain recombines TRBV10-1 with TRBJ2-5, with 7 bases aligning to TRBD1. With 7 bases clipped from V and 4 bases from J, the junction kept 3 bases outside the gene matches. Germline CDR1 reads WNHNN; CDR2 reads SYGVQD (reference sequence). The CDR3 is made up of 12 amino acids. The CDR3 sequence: CASTGTVETQYF. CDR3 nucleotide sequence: TGCGCCAGCACTGGGACAGTAGAGACCCAGTACTTC.

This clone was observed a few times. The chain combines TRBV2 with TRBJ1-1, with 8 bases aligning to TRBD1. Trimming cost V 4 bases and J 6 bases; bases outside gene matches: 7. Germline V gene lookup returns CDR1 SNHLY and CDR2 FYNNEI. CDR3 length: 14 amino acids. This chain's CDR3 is CASSGLDRGPEAFF. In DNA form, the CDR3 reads TGTGCCAGCAGTGGACTCGACAGGGGCCCTGAAGCTTTCTTT.

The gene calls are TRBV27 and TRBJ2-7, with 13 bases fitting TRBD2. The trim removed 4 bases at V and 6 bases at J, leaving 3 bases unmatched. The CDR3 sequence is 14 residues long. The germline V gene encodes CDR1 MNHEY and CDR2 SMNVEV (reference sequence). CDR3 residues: CASSSGLAGFEQYF. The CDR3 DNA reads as TGTGCCAGCAGTTCGGGACTAGCGGGATTCGAGCAGTACTTC.